These 22 T cell receptor beta chains originate from one sample sequenced in a study of T-cell memory formation after mild COVID-19 (dated by TCRdb to the early 2020s). Libraries were prepared through 5' RACE. The instrument was an Illumina NovaSeq 6000. The raw public reads went through TCRdb reprocessing: fastp at Q25, MiXCR clone calling, in-frame beta chains kept. Rows are combined by CDR3 protein, so each entry shows the most common genes and DNA. The sample has fewer than 50,000 distinct CDR3 sequences on record, about 7.3% of them singletons. Roughly 1.4% of the sample comes from the top ten. Sequencing was carried out using PBMCs or a T cell subset sorted from them (not recorded which). The receptors were sampled from a man aged 18 to 30 who had mild COVID-19 (a few samples of this study predate the infection). The sample titles of this study are shuffled in the database, so cell type and time point are left out; the donor was told from shared clones.

This clonotype was seen ten or more times. This sequence joins TRBV7-7 and TRBJ1-4; 8 nucleotides align to TRBD1. Germline assignment: CDR1 SSHAT and CDR2 FNYEAQ (reference sequence). The CDR3 has 13 amino acids. Here the CDR3 DNA reads TGTGCTAGCGCCCAGTCAGGGGGCGAAAAACTGTTTTTT. This gives the protein CASAQSGGEKLFF.

This clonotype has more than one count but fewer than ten. This chain joins TRBV5-1 and TRBJ1-5, with D tentatively TRBD1 (5 bases). This CDR3 contains 14 residues. The V and J ends lost 6 bases and 7 bases respectively, with 17 bases between them. Germline assignment: CDR1 SGHRS and CDR2 YFSETQ. CDR3 sequence reads: CASTSTGGGQPQHF. The DNA for the CDR3 is TGCGCCAGCACCTCGACGGGGGGAGGCCAGCCCCAGCATTTT.

This clonotype was picked up a small number of times. The chain has TRBV18 and TRBJ2-5; D is unclear. CDR1 KGHSH and CDR2 LQKENI come from the germline V gene. Trimming shortened V by 6 bases and J by 4 bases, and 12 bases separated the two germline ends. CDR3 length: 13 amino acids. This CDR3 reads CASSRSIGETQYF. In nucleotides, the CDR3 is TGTGCCAGCTCTCGATCTATAGGAGAGACCCAGTACTTC.

This clonotype showed up many times. The CDR3 sequence: CASSRGPFGEQYF. In nucleotides, the CDR3 is TGTGCCAGCAGCCGAGGTCCGTTCGGGGAGCAGTACTTC. V gene TRBV7-6 combines with J gene TRBJ2-7; no firm D call. V was trimmed by 5 bases and J by 7 bases, leaving 15 bases between them. Germline V lookup: CDR1 SGHVS, CDR2 FNYEAQ. This CDR3 is built from 13 residues.

This clonotype occurred many times. The chain employs TRBV7-6 and TRBJ2-7, with D perhaps matching TRBD1 (5 bases). The V gene's germline CDR1 is SGHVS and CDR2 FNYEAQ. V lost 3 bases and J lost 0, with 15 bases in between. The CDR3 extends over 16 amino acids. CDR3 DNA: TGTGCCAGCAGCTTTACTTACAGGAAAAACTCCTACGAGCAGTACTTC. Translating gives CASSFTYRKNSYEQYF.

Ten or more counts support this clonotype. The chain couples TRBV4-1 to TRBJ2-2; D gene unclear. CDR3 length: 15 amino acids. Germline V lookup: CDR1 MGHRA, CDR2 YSYEKL. V was cut by 4 bases and J by 2 bases, with 11 bases left in between. The CDR3 DNA reads TGCGCCAGCAGCCCGTGGAGAGAAAACACCGGGGAGCTGTTTTTT. Protein: CASSPWRENTGELFF.

This sequence joins TRBV6-1 and TRBJ1-5; TRBD1 agrees at 7 bases. The ends lost 6 bases at V and 5 bases at J; junction bases unmatched: 10. This CDR3 spans 15 amino acids. The germline gives CDR1 MNHNS, CDR2 SASEGT. CDR3 protein: CASSSGQVNYQPQHF. The CDR3 DNA reads as TGTGCCAGCAGCTCAGGACAGGTGAACTATCAGCCCCAGCATTTT.

The rearrangement joins TRBV12-3 or TRBV12-4 to TRBJ1-3; D remains unclear. Trimming left V 2 bases short and J 2 bases short, with 1 base between. CDR3 size: 12 residues. The CDR3 reads CASSLTGNTIYF. For the CDR3, the DNA is TGTGCCAGCAGTTTAACTGGAAACACCATATATTTT.

This clonotype has a handful of counts. This chain joins TRBV15 and TRBJ1-5, with unresolved D. Trimming shortened V by 0 bases and J by 7 bases, and 13 bases separated the two germline ends. This CDR3 is built from 15 residues. Germline V gives CDR1 LNHNV, CDR2 YYDKDF (reference sequence). CDR3 sequence: CATSRDPVAGQPQHF. DNA for the CDR3: TGTGCCACCAGCAGAGATCCCGTAGCTGGACAGCCCCAGCATTTT.

This chain joins TRBV28 and TRBJ2-5; 7 bases are a match to TRBD1. V dropped 5 bases and J dropped 1; count of bases not matched to a gene: 7. Looked up from germline, CDR1 is MDHEN and CDR2 is SYDVKM. The CDR3 contains 15 residues. The CDR3 nucleotides are TGTGCCAGCAGTCCCGGGACAGCAGCCCAAGAGACCCAGTACTTC. Its protein product is CASSPGTAAQETQYF.

The chain is built from TRBV7-9 and TRBJ1-2; D is unresolved. CDR1 is SEHNR, CDR2 FQNEAQ, per germline (reference sequence). Trimming cost V 5 bases and J 5 bases, with 12 bases left between them. This CDR3 has 13 amino acids. The chain's CDR3 is CASSPSGGYGYTF. The CDR3 bases are TGTGCCAGCAGCCCCTCCGGAGGATATGGCTACACCTTC.

This clonotype was counted only a few times. The V and J genes are TRBV5-1 and TRBJ2-7; perhaps TRBD1 as D (6 bases). V lost 8 bases and J 0 bases, leaving 9 bases between the germline ends. This CDR3 is built from 12 residues. Per germline, CDR1 SGHRS and CDR2 YFSETQ. Here the CDR3 reads CASRQDSYEQYF. The CDR3 region has the DNA TGCGCCAGTCGACAGGACTCCTACGAGCAGTACTTC.

This clonotype came up many times. The chain joins TRBV3-1 to TRBJ2-7; 9 bases agree with TRBD1. V lost 1 base to trimming and J lost 8 bases; unmatched junction nucleotides: 6. Germline assignment: CDR1 LGHDT and CDR2 YNNKEL (reference sequence). CDR3 length equals 14 residues. In DNA, the CDR3 is TGTGCCAGCAGCCAAGCGGACAGGGGAGATAAGCAGTACGTC. It is translated as CASSQADRGDKQYV.

The chain employs TRBV7-9 and TRBJ2-3; TRBD1 agrees at 7 bases. Germline trimming cut 5 bases from V and 4 bases from J; bases unmatched to any gene: 12. CDR1 is SEHNR, CDR2 FQNEAQ, per germline (reference sequence). The CDR3 totals 16 residues. The CDR3 region is CASSRDGWGQPDTQYF. CDR3 coding DNA: TGTGCCAGCAGCCGAGATGGTTGGGGACAGCCAGATACGCAGTATTTT.

This clonotype showed up many times. In DNA, the CDR3 is TGTGCCAGCAGCCCTTCAGGGACTAGCGGGTTTGCCGGGGAGCTGTTTTTT. Protein product: CASSPSGTSGFAGELFF. The chain is built from TRBV5-6 and TRBJ2-2; TRBD2 agrees at 12 bases. Per germline, CDR1 SGHDT and CDR2 YYEEEE. Germline trimming cut 4 bases from V and 6 bases from J; bases unmatched to any gene: 10. This CDR3 has 17 amino acids.

The chain links TRBV7-6 to TRBJ2-6; tentatively, D is TRBD1 or TRBD2 (5 bases each). V lost 2 bases and J lost 0, with 23 bases in between. The CDR3 is 21 residues long. CDR1 is SGHVS, CDR2 FNYEAQ, per germline. The chain's CDR3 is CASSLYSPRDLTVSGANVLTF. The CDR3 DNA reads as TGTGCCAGCAGCTTATATTCGCCTCGGGACCTAACCGTCTCTGGGGCCAACGTCCTGACTTTC.

This clonotype appeared many times. V and J are TRBV5-1 and TRBJ2-1; 15 bases fit TRBD2. Germline V gene sequence: CDR1 SGHRS, CDR2 YFSETQ. The CDR3 extends over 17 amino acids. Trimming cost V 1 base and J 5 bases; bases outside gene matches: 4. The chain's CDR3 is CASSLTGTSGGHNEQFF. The CDR3, as DNA: TGCGCCAGCAGCTTGACAGGGACTAGCGGGGGGCACAATGAGCAGTTCTTC.

There are many counts of this clonotype. The chain couples TRBV29-1 to TRBJ2-2, with no clear D. V was trimmed by 4 bases and J by 2 bases, leaving 8 bases between them. This CDR3 has 13 amino acids. Germline V gene data show CDR1 as SQVTM and CDR2 as ANQGSEA. In DNA form, the CDR3 reads TGCAGCGTTGCCACAGCTAACACCGGGGAGCTGTTTTTT. This gives the protein CSVATANTGELFF.

This clonotype was observed many times. This rearrangement joins TRBV7-6 to TRBJ1-6, with a possible D match to TRBD1 (5 bases). The V gene lost 5 bases and the J gene lost 5 bases, with 13 bases spanning the gap. The CDR3 extends over 15 amino acids. Per germline, CDR1 SGHVS and CDR2 FNYEAQ. The CDR3 is CASSPSTVNNSPLHF. Here the CDR3 DNA reads TGTGCCAGCAGCCCTTCGACAGTAAATAATTCACCCCTCCACTTT.

A few counts support this clonotype. V gene TRBV4-1 combines with J gene TRBJ1-5, with D maybe TRBD1 (5 bases). Germline V gene lookup returns CDR1 MGHRA and CDR2 YSYEKL. The CDR3 runs to 16 residues. V was cut by 0 bases and J by 3 bases, with 12 bases left in between. CDR3 region: CASSQDSQGVNQPQHF. CDR3 in DNA: TGCGCCAGCAGCCAAGATTCTCAGGGCGTCAATCAGCCCCAGCATTTT.

The gene calls are TRBV2 and TRBJ2-7; possibly TRBD1 for D (6 bases). V lost 8 bases and J 4 bases, leaving 12 bases between the germline ends. This CDR3 is built from 12 residues. Per the germline V gene, CDR1 is SNHLY and CDR2 is FYNNEI. The CDR3 DNA is TGTGCCAGCGGACTGGACAGATACGAGCAGTACGTC. It encodes CASGLDRYEQYV.

A note on this clonotype: One end of the junction is discordant with germline, which a read error may explain. The genes are TRBV6-6 and TRBJ2-7; 10 nucleotides line up with TRBD2. In germline, CDR1 is MNHNY, CDR2 SVGAGI (reference sequence). The CDR3 covers 16 residues. CDR3 in amino acids: CASSDSAGGSSYEQYF. Written as DNA, the CDR3 is TGTGCCAGCAGTGACTCAGCGGGGGGGAGCTCCTACGAGCAGTACTTC.